This TCR beta chain was identified during a study of blood T cell repertoires in COVID-19. Study-wide context: The origin of the acute and convalescent COVID-19 samples was the United States, Italy and Spain. T cells, B-cell-depleted T cells, or PBMCs supplied cDNA or gDNA.

The CDR3 covers 13 residues. V dropped 10 bases and J dropped 2 bases, with 14 bases sitting between them. Germline V CDR1 and CDR2: LNHDA, SQIVND (reference sequence). Authors' processing steps: Reference gene primer amplification yielded estimated nucleated cell counts. Repertoires were generated with immunoSEQ multiplex PCR, while TCRdb's copy carries only in-frame clones and drops some. From that table come the V and J calls and clone size; the DNA was used to work out D and trimming. The sample consists of 200,000 to 300,000 clones, approximately 84% of them appearing once. V usage is TRBV19 and J usage is TRBJ1-2; a weak D match, TRBD1 (6 bases). The sequencing input was peripheral blood. This TCR was recovered from a human donor in a cohort sampled during active COVID-19. CDR3 DNA: TGTGCCACTAGCCTACAGGGAAACTATGGCTACACCTTC. It is translated as CATSLQGNYGYTF.